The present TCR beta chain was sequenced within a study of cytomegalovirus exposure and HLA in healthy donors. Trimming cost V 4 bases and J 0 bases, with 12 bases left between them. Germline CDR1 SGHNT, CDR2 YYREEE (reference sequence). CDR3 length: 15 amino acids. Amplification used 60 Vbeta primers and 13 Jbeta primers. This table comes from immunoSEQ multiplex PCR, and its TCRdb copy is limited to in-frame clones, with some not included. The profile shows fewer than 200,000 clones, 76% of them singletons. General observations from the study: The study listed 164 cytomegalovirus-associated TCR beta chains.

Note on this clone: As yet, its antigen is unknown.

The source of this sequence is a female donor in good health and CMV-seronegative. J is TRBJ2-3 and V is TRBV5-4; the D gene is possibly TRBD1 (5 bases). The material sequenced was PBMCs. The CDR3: CASSLRQTSTDTQYF. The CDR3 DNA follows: TGTGCCAGCAGCCTCCGACAGACTAGCACAGATACGCAGTATTTT.